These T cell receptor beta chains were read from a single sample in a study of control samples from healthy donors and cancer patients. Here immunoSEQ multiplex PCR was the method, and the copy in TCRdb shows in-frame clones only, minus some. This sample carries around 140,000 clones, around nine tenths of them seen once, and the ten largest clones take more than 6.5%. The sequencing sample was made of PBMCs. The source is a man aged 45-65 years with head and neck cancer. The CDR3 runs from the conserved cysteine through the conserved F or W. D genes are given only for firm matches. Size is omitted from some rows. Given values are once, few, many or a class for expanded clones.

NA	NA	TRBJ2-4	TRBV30	TGTGCCTGGACCCCCGCAGGGAAAACGAATCAGTACTTC	CAWTPAGKTNQYF
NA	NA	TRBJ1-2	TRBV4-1	TGCGCCAGCAGCCAAGAACGAACGGCGGGACACGATGGCTACACCTTC	CASSQERTAGHDGYTF
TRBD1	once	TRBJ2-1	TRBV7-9	TGTGCCAGCAGCTTCCCGGGACAGACAAGAAATGAGCAGTTCTTC	CASSFPGQTRNEQFF
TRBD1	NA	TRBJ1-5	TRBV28	TGTGCCAGCAGTCCAGGGGGCTGGGACGGCAATCAGCCCCAGCATTTT	CASSPGGWDGNQPQHF
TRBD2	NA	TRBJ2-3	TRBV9	TGTGCCAGCAGCGTCCGACTAGCGGGACTAGATACGCAGTATTTT	CASSVRLAGLDTQYF
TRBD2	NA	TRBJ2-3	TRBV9	TGTGCCAGCTCCCTAGCGGCTAGTTCCACAGATACGCAGTATTTT	CASSLAASSTDTQYF
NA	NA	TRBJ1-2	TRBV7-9	TGTGCCAGCAGCTTAGAAGGGGCAGGGACCTATGGCTACACCTTC	CASSLEGAGTYGYTF
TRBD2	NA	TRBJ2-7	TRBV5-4	TGTGCCAGCAGCCTATCGCGGACTAGCAACGAGCAGTACTTC	CASSLSRTSNEQYF
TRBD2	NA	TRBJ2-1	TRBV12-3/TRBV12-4	TGTGCCAGCAGTCGCGGGAGGTACAATGAGCAGTTCTTC	CASSRGRYNEQFF
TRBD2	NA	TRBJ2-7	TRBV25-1	TGTGCCAGCAGTGATAAGGCACTAGCGGGGATCGACAAGCAGTACTTC	CASSDKALAGIDKQYF
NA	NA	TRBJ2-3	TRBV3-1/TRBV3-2	TGTGCCAGCAGCCAAGAAATGTACTACACAGATACGCAGTATTTT	CASSQEMYYTDTQYF
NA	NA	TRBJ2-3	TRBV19	TGTGCCAGTAGTCCACTTGCCGGTTTTAGCACAGATACGCAGTATTTT	CASSPLAGFSTDTQYF
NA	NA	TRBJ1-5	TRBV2	TGTGCCAGCAGTGAAGGGGACGGCCCCGGCCGGACCCAGCATTTT	CASSEGDGPGRTQHF
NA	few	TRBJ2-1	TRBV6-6	TGTGCCAGCAGTTACAACGGAGCCTACAATGAGCAGTTCTTC	CASSYNGAYNEQFF
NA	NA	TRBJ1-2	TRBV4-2	TGTGCCAGCAGCCATTTTTCGGCAGGGCGCTATGGCTACACCTTC	CASSHFSAGRYGYTF
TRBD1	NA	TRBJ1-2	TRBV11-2	TGTGCCAGCAGCTCAGGACAGGGGAAGGTCTACACCTTC	CASSSGQGKVYTF
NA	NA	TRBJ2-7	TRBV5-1	TGCGCCAGCAGCTTGGAGGGCAGAGCCTACGAGCAGTACTTC	CASSLEGRAYEQYF
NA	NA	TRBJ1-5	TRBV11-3	TGTGCCAGCAGCTTATCCCCACCGTTCAGGGAGATTTATAGCAATCAGCCCCAGCATTTT	CASSLSPPFREIYSNQPQHF
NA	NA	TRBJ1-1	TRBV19	TGTGCCAGTAGTACTGGGTTTGCTGAAGCTTTCTTT	CASSTGFAEAFF
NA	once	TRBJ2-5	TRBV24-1	TGTGCCACCAGTGATTTGAAGGGGGAGGGGGAGACCCAGTACTTC	CATSDLKGEGETQYF
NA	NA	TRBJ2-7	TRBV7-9	TGTGCCAGCAGCTTAGGCCGGGGAGCCTACGAGCAGTACTTC	CASSLGRGAYEQYF
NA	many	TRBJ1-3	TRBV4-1	TGCGCCAGCAGCCAAGATTGGAGCTCTGGAAACACCATATATTTT	CASSQDWSSGNTIYF
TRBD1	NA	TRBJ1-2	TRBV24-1	TGTGCCACCAGTGAGGCCGGGACAGATTATGGCTACACCTTC	CATSEAGTDYGYTF
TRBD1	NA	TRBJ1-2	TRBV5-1	TGCGCCAGCAGCGAACAGGGGAACTATGGCTACACCTTC	CASSEQGNYGYTF
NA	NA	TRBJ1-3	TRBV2	TGTGCCAGGCGGACTGCAGGAGGAAACACCATATATTTT	CARRTAGGNTIYF
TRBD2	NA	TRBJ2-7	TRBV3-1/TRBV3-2	TGTGCCAGCAGCCAAGTAGCGGGAGGGTCCTACGAGCAGTACTTC	CASSQVAGGSYEQYF
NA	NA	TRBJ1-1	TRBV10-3	TGTGCCATCTTGAAGGGGCCCGGAACTGAAGCTTTCTTT	CAILKGPGTEAFF
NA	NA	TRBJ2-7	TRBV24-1	TGTGCCACCAGTGATTCAGGCAGGGGTTCCTACGAGCAGTACTTC	CATSDSGRGSYEQYF
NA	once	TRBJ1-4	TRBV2	TGTGCCAGCAGGGGGGGGTACGATGAAAAACTGTTTTTT	CASRGGYDEKLFF
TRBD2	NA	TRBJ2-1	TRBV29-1	TGCAGCGTTGAGGGACTAGCGGCCTACAATGAGCAGTTCTTC	CSVEGLAAYNEQFF
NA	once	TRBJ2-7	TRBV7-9	TGTGCCAGCAGCTTAGGCGGGCAGGGAGGCGAGCAGTACTTC	CASSLGGQGGEQYF
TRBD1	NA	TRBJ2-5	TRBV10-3	TGTGCCATCAGTGAGTTACAGGGGGAGAAGACCCAGTACTTC	CAISELQGEKTQYF
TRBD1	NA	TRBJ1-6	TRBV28	TGTGCCAGCAGCACCCCGGGACAGGGGGTAAATTCACCCCTCCACTTT	CASSTPGQGVNSPLHF
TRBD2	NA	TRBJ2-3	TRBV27	TGTGCCAGCAGTTTTGGGGGACTAGCGTCCCCAGATACGCAGTATTTT	CASSFGGLASPDTQYF
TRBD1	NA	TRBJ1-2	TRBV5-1	TGCGCCAGCAGCCCGGCCGGGACAGGGGCCTATGGCTACACCTTC	CASSPAGTGAYGYTF
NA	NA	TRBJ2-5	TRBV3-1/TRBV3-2	TGTGCCAGCAGCCAGTTGACCGGGGTTGAAGAGACCCAGTACTTC	CASSQLTGVEETQYF
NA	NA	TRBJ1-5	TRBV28	TGTGCCAGCAGTTTATCAGTCCAGCCCCAGCATTTT	CASSLSVQPQHF
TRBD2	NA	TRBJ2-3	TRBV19	TGTGCCAGTAGTATCTCCACTAGCGGGAGCACAGATACGCAGTATTTT	CASSISTSGSTDTQYF
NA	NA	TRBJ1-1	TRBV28	TGTGCCAGCAGAGCGACACAGTATATGAACACTGAAGCTTTCTTT	CASRATQYMNTEAFF
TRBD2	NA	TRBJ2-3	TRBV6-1	TGTGCCAGCAGTGAAAGACTAGCGGGAGACACAGATACGCAGTATTTT	CASSERLAGDTDTQYF
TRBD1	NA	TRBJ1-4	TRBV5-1	TGCGCCAGCAGCTTGAATATGGGACAGGGTGAAAAACTGTTTTTT	CASSLNMGQGEKLFF
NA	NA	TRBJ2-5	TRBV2	TGTGCCAGCAGTCCTCTTGAGACCCAGTACTTC	CASSPLETQYF
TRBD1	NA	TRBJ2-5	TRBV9	TGTGCCAGCAGCCTGACAGGGTTGGAGACCCAGTACTTC	CASSLTGLETQYF
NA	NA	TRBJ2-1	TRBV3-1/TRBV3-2	TGTGCCAGCAGCCTACTGACGGAGTACAATGAGCAGTTCTTC	CASSLLTEYNEQFF
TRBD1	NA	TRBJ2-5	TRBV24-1	TGTGCCACCAGTGACCCAAGGGGGACAGGGCAAGAGACCCAGTACTTC	CATSDPRGTGQETQYF
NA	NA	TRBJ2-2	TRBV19	TGTGCCAGTAGTATTCCCCGGCGCGGCACCGGGGAGCTGTTTTTT	CASSIPRRGTGELFF
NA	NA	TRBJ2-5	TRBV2	TGTGCCAGCAGTGAAGTGCGAGGTGGAGAGACCCAGTACTTC	CASSEVRGGETQYF
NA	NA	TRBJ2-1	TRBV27	TGTGCCAGCAGTTTCAGGGCCTACAATGAGCAGTTCTTC	CASSFRAYNEQFF
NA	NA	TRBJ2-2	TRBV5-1	TGCGCCAGCAGCTTGGACTCAGGGACATCGAACACCGGGGAGCTGTTTTTT	CASSLDSGTSNTGELFF
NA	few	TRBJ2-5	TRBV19	TGTGCCAGTAGTAGGGGCAGAGGCCAAGAGACCCAGTACTTC	CASSRGRGQETQYF
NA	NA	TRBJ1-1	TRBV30	TGTGCCTGGGCAAGGGGCACTGAAGCTTTCTTT	CAWARGTEAFF
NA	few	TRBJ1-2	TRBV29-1	TGCAGCGTTTCCGAGGGGATGCGGGGCTACACCTTC	CSVSEGMRGYTF
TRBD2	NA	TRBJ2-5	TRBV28	TGTGCCAGCATCCGCGGGGGGCGTCGAGAGACCCAGTACTTC	CASIRGGRRETQYF
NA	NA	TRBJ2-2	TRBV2	TGTGCCAGCAGTGAGCAGGGAACCACCGGGGAGCTGTTTTTT	CASSEQGTTGELFF
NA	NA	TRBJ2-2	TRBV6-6	TGTGCCAGCAGTGACTCCGGGACCGGCACCGGGGAGCTGTTTTTT	CASSDSGTGTGELFF